These T cell receptor beta chains were read from a single sample in a study of beta chain features in type 1 diabetes. Here immunoSEQ multiplex PCR was the method, and the copy in TCRdb shows in-frame clones only, minus some. This sample has some 60,000 clones; around three fifths occur once, and the top ten carry 2% to 2.5%. Sample: Tregs from blood. The receptors here all came from a woman aged 18-29 years in good health. The CDR3 runs from the conserved cysteine through the conserved F or W. D genes are given only for firm matches. Clone size is given for some rows only: seen once, a few or many times, or a class if the clone is expanded.

>NA|NA|TRBJ2-1|TRBV19
TGTGCCAGTAGTATAGCAGGTGTCTCCTACAATGAGCAGTTCTTC
CASSIAGVSYNEQFF
>NA|NA|TRBJ2-1|TRBV19
TGTGCCAGTAAGTTCGACAGAACTTACAATGAGCAGTTCTTC
CASKFDRTYNEQFF
>NA|TRBD1|TRBJ2-3|TRBV5-1
TGCGCCAGCAGCTTCCGACAGGGCGGTGATACGCAGTATTTT
CASSFRQGGDTQYF
>NA|NA|TRBJ1-2|TRBV4-3
TGCGCCAGCAGCCAAGATAATATGCCGAGCTATGGCTACACCTTC
CASSQDNMPSYGYTF
>NA|NA|TRBJ1-5|TRBV9
TGTGCCAGCAGCTCCATGGCTACAGGTGGTGAGCCCCAGCATTTT
CASSSMATGGEPQHF
>NA|TRBD2|TRBJ2-3|TRBV11-2
TGTGCCAGCAGCTTAGGACTAGCGAGAGGCACAGATACGCAGTATTTT
CASSLGLARGTDTQYF
>once|NA|TRBJ2-1|TRBV5-1
TGCGCCAGCATGGCCCCCCCCAGTGAGCAGTTCTTC
CASMAPPSEQFF
>NA|TRBD1|TRBJ2-7|TRBV5-6
TGTGCCAGCAGCCGCTCGCCGGGACAGGGGGCCCACGAGCAGTACTTC
CASSRSPGQGAHEQYF
>NA|TRBD1|TRBJ2-1|TRBV5-4
TGTGCCAGCAGCCGGGGACAGGGTTACCACAATGAGCAGTTCTTC
CASSRGQGYHNEQFF
>few|NA|TRBJ1-5|TRBV4-2
TGTGCCAGCAGCCAAGGGCGTGCGGATAGCAATCAGCCCCAGCATTTT
CASSQGRADSNQPQHF
>NA|NA|TRBJ2-7|TRBV7-2
TGTGCCAGCAGCTCCGGAGGGGGTAGCGGGTACGAGCAGTACTTC
CASSSGGGSGYEQYF
>NA|NA|TRBJ2-1|TRBV28
TGTGCCAGCAGTTTGGGCGGAAGGGGGAGAAGCTCCTACAATGAGCAGTTCTTC
CASSLGGRGRSSYNEQFF
>NA|TRBD1|TRBJ2-7|TRBV5-5
TGTGCCAGCAGCCTCGGGGGACAGGGGTACGAGCAGTACTTC
CASSLGGQGYEQYF
>NA|NA|TRBJ1-2|TRBV18
TGTGCCAGCTCACCAACAAACCCGACACCCTATGGCTACACCTTC
CASSPTNPTPYGYTF
>NA|NA|TRBJ1-5|TRBV28
TGTGCCAGCGGGGGCGGCGGCCGGGAGCCCCAGCATTTT
CASGGGGREPQHF